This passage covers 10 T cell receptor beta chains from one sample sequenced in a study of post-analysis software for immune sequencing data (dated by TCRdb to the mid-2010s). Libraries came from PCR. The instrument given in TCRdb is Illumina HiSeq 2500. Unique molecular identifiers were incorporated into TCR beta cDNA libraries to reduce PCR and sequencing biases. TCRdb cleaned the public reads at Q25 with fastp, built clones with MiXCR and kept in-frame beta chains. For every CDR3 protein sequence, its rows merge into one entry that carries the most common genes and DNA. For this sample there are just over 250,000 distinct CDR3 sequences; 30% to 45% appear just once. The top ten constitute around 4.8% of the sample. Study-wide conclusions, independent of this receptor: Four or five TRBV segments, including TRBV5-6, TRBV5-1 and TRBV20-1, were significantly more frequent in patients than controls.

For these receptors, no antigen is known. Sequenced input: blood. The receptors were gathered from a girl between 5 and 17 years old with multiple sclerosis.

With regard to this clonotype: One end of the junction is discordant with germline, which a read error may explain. Here the CDR3 reads CASSFLNGKLFF. The DNA of the CDR3 is TGTGCCAGCAGTTTTTTGAATGGAAAACTGTTTTTT. The rearrangement links TRBV27 to TRBJ1-4; D remains unclear. CDR3 length: 12 residues. Germline CDR1 is MNHEY and CDR2 is SMNVEV (reference sequence).

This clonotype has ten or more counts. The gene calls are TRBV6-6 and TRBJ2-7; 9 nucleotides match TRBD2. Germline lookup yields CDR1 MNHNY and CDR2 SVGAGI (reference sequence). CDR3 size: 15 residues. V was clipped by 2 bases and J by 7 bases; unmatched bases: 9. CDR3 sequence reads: CASSYGAGGPREQYF. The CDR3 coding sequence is TGTGCCAGCAGTTACGGGGCGGGAGGGCCAAGGGAGCAGTACTTC.

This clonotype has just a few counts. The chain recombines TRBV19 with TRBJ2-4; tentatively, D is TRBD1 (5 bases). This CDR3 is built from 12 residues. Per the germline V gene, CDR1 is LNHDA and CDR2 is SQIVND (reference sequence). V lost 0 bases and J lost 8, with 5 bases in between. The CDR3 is CASSIDRDIQYF. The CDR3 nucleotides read TGTGCCAGTAGTATAGACAGGGACATTCAGTACTTC.

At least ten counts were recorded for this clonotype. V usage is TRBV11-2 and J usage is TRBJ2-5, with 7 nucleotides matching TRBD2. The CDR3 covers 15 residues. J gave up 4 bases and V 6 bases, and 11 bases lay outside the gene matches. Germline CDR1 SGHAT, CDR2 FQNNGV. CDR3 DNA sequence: TGTGCCAGCAGTTTAATAGCGGGTCTAATAGAGACCCAGTACTTC. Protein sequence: CASSLIAGLIETQYF.

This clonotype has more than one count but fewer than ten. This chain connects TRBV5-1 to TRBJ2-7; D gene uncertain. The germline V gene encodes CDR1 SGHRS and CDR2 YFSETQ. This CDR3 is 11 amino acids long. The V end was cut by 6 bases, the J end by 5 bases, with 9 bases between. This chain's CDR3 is CASTPTHEQYF. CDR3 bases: TGCGCCAGCACCCCTACCCACGAGCAGTACTTC.

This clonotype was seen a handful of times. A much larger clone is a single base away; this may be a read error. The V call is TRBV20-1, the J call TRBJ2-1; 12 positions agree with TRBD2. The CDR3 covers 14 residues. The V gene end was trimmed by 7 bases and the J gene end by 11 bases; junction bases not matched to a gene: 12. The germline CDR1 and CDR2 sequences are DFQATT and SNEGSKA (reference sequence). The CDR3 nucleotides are TGCAGTGGAGCTAGCGGGAGGGGTTGGGATAAGCAGTTCTTC. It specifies CSGASGRGWDKQFF.

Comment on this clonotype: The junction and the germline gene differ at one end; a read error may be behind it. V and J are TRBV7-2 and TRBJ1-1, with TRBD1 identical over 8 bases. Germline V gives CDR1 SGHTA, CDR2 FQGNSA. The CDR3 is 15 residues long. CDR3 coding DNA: TGTGTCAGCAGCCAGAAGACAGGGGCGGGTACTGAAGCTTTCTTT. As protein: CVSSQKTGAGTEAFF. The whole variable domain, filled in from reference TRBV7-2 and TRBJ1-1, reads GAGVSQSPSNKVTEKGKDVELRCDPISGHTALYWYRQSLGQGLEFLIYFQGNSAPDKSGLPSDRFSAERTGGSVSTLTIQRTQQEDSAVYLCVSSQKTGAGTEAFFGQGTRLTVV.

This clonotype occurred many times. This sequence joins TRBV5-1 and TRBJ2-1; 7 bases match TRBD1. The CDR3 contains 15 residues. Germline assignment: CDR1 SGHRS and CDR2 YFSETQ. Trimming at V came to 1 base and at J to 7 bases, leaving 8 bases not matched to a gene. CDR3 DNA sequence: TGCGCCAGCAGCTTGATGAGGGGGCTTAGTAATGAGCAGTTCTTC. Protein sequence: CASSLMRGLSNEQFF.

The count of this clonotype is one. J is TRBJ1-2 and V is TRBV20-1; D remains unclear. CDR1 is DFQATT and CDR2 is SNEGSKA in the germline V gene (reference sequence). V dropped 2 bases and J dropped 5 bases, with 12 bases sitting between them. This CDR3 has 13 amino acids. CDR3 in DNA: TGCAGTGCTAGACGGCCTTTGGGGTATGGCTACACCTTC. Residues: CSARRPLGYGYTF.

CDR3 bases: TGTGCCAGCAGCCAAGTACCCCCTAGGGGGGCATTCACAGATACGCAGTATTTT. Its translation: CASSQVPPRGAFTDTQYF. The chain recombines TRBV4-2 with TRBJ2-3; D may be TRBD1 or TRBD2 (6 bases each). The germline gives CDR1 LGHNA, CDR2 YNFKEQ. The CDR3 is 18 residues long. The V gene lost 1 base and the J gene lost 2 bases, with 19 bases spanning the gap.